The next 8 T cell receptor beta chains were all read from a single sample in a study of CD4+ T cells in melanoma. Only in-frame clones appear in the TCRdb table, and some are missing; sequencing was by immunoSEQ multiplex PCR. The table lists 11,000 or so clones, roughly two thirds of them singletons. Specimen: cells from a culture (not recorded whether cultured in vitro). These receptors were taken from a human donor with melanoma.

This chain links TRBV5-1 with TRBJ1-4; 7 nucleotides match TRBD1. The V gene's germline CDR1 is SGHRS and CDR2 YFSETQ. With 4 bases clipped from V and 5 bases from J, the junction kept 8 bases outside the gene matches. This CDR3 spans 15 amino acids. As DNA, the CDR3 is TGCGCCAGCAGCCGCGGGGGACAGAACAATGAAAAACTGTTTTTT. It is translated as CASSRGGQNNEKLFF.

V usage is TRBV2 and J usage is TRBJ1-2; possibly TRBD1 for D (5 bases). Germline V gene data show CDR1 as SNHLY and CDR2 as FYNNEI. The germline V and J ends were trimmed by 3 bases and 3 bases, with 11 bases remaining between them. The CDR3 has 14 residues. CDR3 sequence reads: CASSDRGVDYGYTF. The CDR3 bases are TGTGCCAGCAGTGACCGGGGGGTCGACTATGGCTACACCTTC.

J is TRBJ2-1 and V is TRBV7-2; TRBD2 matches at 9 bases. The CDR3 spans 14 residues. Trimming cost V 8 bases and J 2 bases; bases outside gene matches: 4. Looked up from germline, CDR1 is SGHTA and CDR2 is FQGNSA. CDR3 DNA sequence: TGTGCCAGCGGCGGGGGGGTGGCCTACAATGAGCAGTTCTTC. Translated, it gives CASGGGVAYNEQFF.

V usage is TRBV5-1 and J usage is TRBJ2-3; D is perhaps TRBD2 (6 bases). V was shortened by 0 bases and J by 5 bases, with 7 bases between the two germline ends. Germline values: CDR1 SGHRS, CDR2 YFSETQ. CDR3 size: 13 residues. CDR3 nucleotide sequence: TGCGCCAGCAGCTTGGCCGGGAGAGATACGCAGTATTTT. Its protein is CASSLAGRDTQYF.

This chain uses TRBV6-6 with TRBJ1-1; perhaps TRBD1 as D (6 bases). Germline CDR1 and CDR2: MNHNY and SVGAGI (reference sequence). This CDR3 is built from 14 residues. Trimming pared 6 bases from V and 1 base from J, leaving 12 bases between. CDR3 amino acids: CASRTRGENTEAFF. CDR3 DNA sequence: TGTGCCAGCAGAACCAGGGGAGAGAACACTGAAGCTTTCTTT.

The chain has TRBV18 and TRBJ2-2, with D perhaps matching TRBD2 (5 bases). The CDR3 sequence is 15 residues long. CDR1 and CDR2 from the germline V gene are KGHSH and LQKENI. Trimming stripped 4 bases from V and 5 bases from J, with 14 bases between. CDR3 in amino acids: CASSRGLEWTGELFF. As DNA, the CDR3 is TGTGCCAGCTCACGTGGACTGGAATGGACCGGGGAGCTGTTTTTT.

The chain is built from TRBV28 and TRBJ1-5, with 7 bases that match TRBD1. Germline-derived CDR1 and CDR2 are MDHEN and SYDVKM. The CDR3 spans 14 residues. The trim removed 4 bases at V and 7 bases at J, leaving 7 bases unmatched. CDR3 amino acids: CASSSSAGGQPQHF. In DNA, the CDR3 is TGTGCCAGCAGTTCCTCGGCAGGGGGACAGCCCCAGCATTTT.

J is TRBJ2-2 and V is TRBV2; D gene uncertain. Germline loops: CDR1 SNHLY, CDR2 FYNNEI. V was pared by 6 bases and J by 2 bases, with 10 bases between. The CDR3 runs 14 residues. The CDR3 is CASRVGINTGELFF. The CDR3 DNA is TGTGCCAGCAGAGTGGGCATTAACACCGGGGAGCTGTTTTTT.